The next 18 T cell receptor beta chains were all read from a single sample in a study of T cells in women clearing cervical HPV infection. Profiled with immunoSEQ multiplex PCR; TCRdb holds only in-frame clones, not every one. Its table lists approximately 33,000 clones. The material sequenced was blood buffy coat. The receptors shown here come from a woman between 18 and 75 years old with a cervical HPV16 infection that either progressed to CIN3+ or cleared (not recorded which).

Note on this clone: The read ends 3 residues early relative to the CDR3; the germline J gene fills the gap. V and J are TRBV20-1 and TRBJ1-5; weak D call: TRBD1 (6 bases). The CDR3 is made up of 15 amino acids. With 5 bases removed from V and 6 bases from J, the gap between germline ends came to 20 bases. Germline values: CDR1 DFQATT, CDR2 SNEGSKA (reference sequence). The CDR3 reads CSAPQVRGSGQPQHF. The DNA read from the CDR3 is TGCAGTGCTCCCCAGGTTAGGGGGTCAGGTCAGCCC.

With respect to this clone: The read stops 3 residues short of the end of the CDR3; the missing end is completed from the germline J gene. V and J are TRBV14 and TRBJ2-3; 7 bases agree with TRBD2. The germline CDR1 and CDR2 sequences are SGHDN and FVKESK. The CDR3 loop spans 14 amino acids. J was trimmed by 7 bases and V by 2 bases; bases with no gene match: 6. The sequenced CDR3 bases are TGTGCCAGCAGCCAAACTAGCGCGATCAATACG. This encodes CASSQTSAINT. In full, the CDR3 is CASSQTSAINTQYF.

On this clone itself: The CDR3 end is not reached by the read, which stops 3 residues before it; the germline J gene fills it in. The chain recombines TRBV5-6 with TRBJ1-2; 7 bases match TRBD1. The CDR3 is made up of 13 amino acids. Per germline, CDR1 SGHDT and CDR2 YYEEEE. The DNA read from the CDR3 is TGTGCCAGCAGCATCCTGGGGACAGAGGGC. It is translated as CASSILGTEG. The CDR3, in full, reads CASSILGTEGYTF.

Note on this clone: The read gets to within 3 residues of the CDR3 end, and the germline J gene fills in the rest. The same CDR3 can be traced to other DNA sequences in this sample. The chain uses TRBV5-1 and TRBJ2-3; possible D gene TRBD1, 6 bases. The CDR3 spans 15 residues. Germline V gene data show CDR1 as SGHRS and CDR2 as YFSETQ. V lost 3 bases and J lost 3, with 14 bases in between. The DNA read from the CDR3 is TGCGCCAGCAGCTACACAGGGTTTGTTACAGATACG. It encodes CASSYTGFVTDT. The entire CDR3 is CASSYTGFVTDTQYF.

Turning to this clone: The CDR3 goes on 3 residues after the read ends, and that part is filled in from the germline J gene. The rearrangement uses TRBV2 and TRBJ2-3; a possible D gene is TRBD1 (6 bases). The CDR3 sequence is 15 residues long. Germline V gene data show CDR1 as SNHLY and CDR2 as FYNNEI. V gave up 4 bases and J gave up 3 bases, with 14 bases separating them. The sequenced part of the CDR3 DNA is TGTGCCAGCAGTGCTACAGGGTTAAGGACAGATACG. Protein: CASSATGLRTDT. The complete CDR3 sequence is CASSATGLRTDTQYF.

As regards this clone: The read halts 3 residues ahead of the CDR3 end, with the missing end drawn from the germline J gene. This chain joins TRBV4-2 and TRBJ2-1; D is unresolved. The CDR3 runs to 13 residues. Trimming left V 2 bases short and J 7 bases short, with 9 bases between. CDR1 LGHNA and CDR2 YNFKEQ come from the germline V gene. The CDR3 region is CASSQSIANEQFF. Partial CDR3 DNA: TGTGCCAGCAGCCAATCAATCGCGAATGAG.

To note about this clone: One junction end does not reproduce the germline sequence, and a read error may be involved. This CDR3 is CASSLSGGAPETQYF. The covered CDR3 bases are TGTGCCAGCAGTTTAAGCGGGGGGGCCCCAGAGACG. The rearrangement joins TRBV12-3 or TRBV12-4 to TRBJ2-3, with 10 nucleotides matching TRBD2. The read terminates 3 residues ahead of where the CDR3 ends, so the germline J gene completes it. There are 15 residues in the CDR3.

A word on this clone: The CDR3 goes on 3 residues after the read ends, and that part is filled in from the germline J gene. V gene TRBV6-4 combines with J gene TRBJ2-3; 10 nucleotides match TRBD2. The germline CDR1 and CDR2 sequences are MRHNA and SNTAGT. V dropped 0 bases and J dropped 4; count of bases not matched to a gene: 1. The CDR3 contains 15 residues. This chain's CDR3 is CASSDSAGGPDTQYF. The CDR3 bases that were read are TGTGCCAGCAGTGACTCAGCGGGAGGGCCAGATACG.

Concerning this clone: The sequence runs out 3 residues before the end of the CDR3; the remainder is reconstructed from the germline J gene. The rearrangement uses TRBV6-1 and TRBJ1-6; no reliable D call. V was cut by 4 bases and J by 6 bases, with 10 bases left in between. Looked up from germline, CDR1 is MNHNS and CDR2 is SASEGT. The CDR3 extends over 14 amino acids. CDR3: CASSGAVGNSPLHF. Partial CDR3 DNA: TGTGCCAGCAGTGGGGCTGTGGGTAATTCACCC.

Notes on this clone: The read ends 3 residues before the CDR3 terminus; that terminus is restored from the germline J gene. The V and J genes are TRBV7-9 and TRBJ1-2; 8 nucleotides match TRBD1. Germline CDR1 is SEHNR and CDR2 is FQNEAQ (reference sequence). CDR3 size: 12 residues. The part of the CDR3 DNA that was read is TGTGCCAGCAGCTTCCGGACAGGGGGC. As protein: CASSFRTGG. The complete CDR3 protein is CASSFRTGGYTF.

Worth noting for this clone: The sequence runs out 3 residues before the end of the CDR3; the remainder is reconstructed from the germline J gene. Other nucleotide sequences in the sample specify the same CDR3. The genes are TRBV7-9 and TRBJ1-2, with a possible D match to TRBD1 (5 bases). This CDR3 region has 11 residues. Germline V CDR1 and CDR2: SEHNR, FQNEAQ (reference sequence). This CDR3 reads CASSLGGDYTF. The CDR3 DNA, read in part, is TGTGCCAGCAGCTTAGGGGGCGAC.

About this clone: The sequenced fragment ends 3 residues before the CDR3 boundary, so the rest is inferred from the germline J gene. The V and J genes are TRBV20-1 and TRBJ2-2, with 16 bases aligning to TRBD2. V shed 4 bases and J 5 bases; nucleotides not matched to a gene: 4. There are 16 residues in the CDR3. CDR1 and CDR2 from the germline V gene are DFQATT and SNEGSKA (reference sequence). CDR3 region: CSATPGLAGGTGELFF. Partial CDR3 DNA: TGCAGTGCTACACCGGGACTAGCGGGAGGGACCGGGGAG.

CDR3 DNA, as far as it was read: TGTGCCAGCAGCCACGACAGTAATCAGCCC. It translates to CASSHDSNQP. The entire CDR3 sequence reads CASSHDSNQPQHF. The chain couples TRBV6-2 or TRBV6-3 to TRBJ1-5; perhaps TRBD1 as D (5 bases). The read falls 3 residues short of the CDR3 end, and the missing part is taken from the germline J gene. The germline V and J ends were trimmed by 6 bases and 4 bases, with 10 bases remaining between them. There are 13 residues in the CDR3. Germline CDR1 MNHEY, CDR2 SVGEGT.

As for this clone: Sequencing ends 3 residues short of the CDR3 end; the germline J gene provides the rest. The rearrangement joins TRBV7-3 to TRBJ2-5; D is undetermined. This CDR3 is built from 14 residues. Per germline, CDR1 SGHTA and CDR2 FQGTGA. The V gene lost 4 bases and the J gene lost 5 bases, with 14 bases spanning the gap. This chain's CDR3 is CASSSGSPWETQYF. The CDR3 DNA, read in part, is TGTGCCAGCAGCTCCGGGTCCCCCTGGGAGACC.

Concerning this clone: The sequenced fragment ends 3 residues before the CDR3 boundary, so the rest is inferred from the germline J gene. The chain uses TRBV18 and TRBJ2-5; 7 bases are shared with TRBD2. CDR3 size: 14 residues. V lost 5 bases to trimming and J lost 5 bases; unmatched junction nucleotides: 8. Germline V gene lookup returns CDR1 KGHSH and CDR2 LQKENI. The part of the CDR3 DNA that was read is TGTGCCAGCTCAGAGGGCGGGAGAAGTGAGACC. Protein sequence: CASSEGGRSET. The complete CDR3 sequence is CASSEGGRSETQYF.

With regard to this clone: The CDR3 extends 3 residues past the end of the read, so its final part is completed from the germline J gene. The chain recombines TRBV6-1 with TRBJ2-7; D is uncertain. Germline V lookup: CDR1 MNHNS, CDR2 SASEGT. The V end was cut by 1 base, the J end by 6 bases, with 13 bases between. This CDR3 comprises 14 residues. CDR3 sequence: CASSEEFQVGEQYF. CDR3 DNA (partial): TGTGCCAGCAGTGAAGAATTCCAGGTGGGCGAG.

The CDR3 DNA, read in part, is TGCAGTGCGAGCCAGGACAGATTCGGTAGGGAG. It codes for CSASQDRFGRE. The complete CDR3 sequence is CSASQDRFGRELFF. J is TRBJ2-2 and V is TRBV20-1; D is perhaps TRBD1 (6 bases). The sequence runs out 3 residues before the end of the CDR3; the remainder is reconstructed from the germline J gene. Germline values: CDR1 DFQATT, CDR2 SNEGSKA (reference sequence). Trimming removed 6 bases at V and 9 bases at J, with 20 bases between. The CDR3 runs to 14 residues.

Notes on this clone: Read coverage stops 3 residues before the CDR3 terminus; the germline J gene supplies the remainder. The V gene is TRBV10-3, the J gene TRBJ2-3; 14 bases fit TRBD2. Germline V CDR1 and CDR2: ENHRY, SYGVKD. The CDR3 covers 20 residues. Partial CDR3 DNA: TGTGCCATCAGTGAGTCGCCCTTAAGTGGGGGACTAGCGGGGGAAGAGACG. As protein: CAISESPLSGGLAGEET. The full CDR3 sequence reads CAISESPLSGGLAGEETQYF.